This is a list of T cell receptor beta chains from one sample in a study of T cells in Graves' hyperthyroidism and ophthalmopathy. MiXCR, applied by TCRdb to the multiplex PCR reads, yields one record per CDR3 protein. This sample has around 700,000 distinct CDR3 sequences, with under 20% found just once. Input material: blood. Receptors were obtained from a woman in her 50s with Graves' hyperthyroidism that later progressed to Graves' ophthalmopathy. The CDR3 runs from the conserved cysteine through the conserved F or W. The D gene is left open where the match is weak. Clone size is given for some rows only: seen once, a few or many times, or a class if the clone is expanded.

j_gene | v_gene | abundance | d_gene | CDR3nt | CDR3aa
TRBJ2-5 | TRBV7-9 | many | - | TGTGCCAGCAGCCGTCGGGAGACCCAGTACTTC | CASSRRETQYF
TRBJ1-4 | TRBV7-8 | - | - | TGTGCCAGCAGCCAACTGGGGGAGGAAAATGAAAAACTGTTTTTT | CASSQLGEENEKLFF
TRBJ2-2 | TRBV6-1 | few | TRBD1 | TGTGCCAGCAGAGACAGGGGCCTCACCGGGGAGCTGTTTTTT | CASRDRGLTGELFF
TRBJ2-5 | TRBV9 | - | TRBD2 | TGTGCCAGCAGTTCTACTAGCGGGTTCCAAGAGACCCAGTACTTC | CASSSTSGFQETQYF
TRBJ2-7 | TRBV12-3/TRBV12-4 | few | - | TGTGCCAGCAGTTGGGGGACTGGGGGCCCCTACGAGCAGTACTTC | CASSWGTGGPYEQYF
TRBJ2-7 | TRBV4-1 | - | - | TGCGCCAGCAGCCAAGGGGTCCACGAGCAGTACTTC | CASSQGVHEQYF
TRBJ2-2 | TRBV12-3/TRBV12-4 | many | - | TGTGCCAGCAGTTTTCCTCTCGGGGAGCTGTTTTTT | CASSFPLGELFF
TRBJ1-6 | TRBV5-1 | - | TRBD1 | TGCGCCAGCAGCTTGCGACAGGGGAAGGATTCACCCCTCCACTTT | CASSLRQGKDSPLHF
TRBJ2-7 | TRBV13 | many | - | TGTGCCAGCAGCTTCGCGGGGGCCCGATCACGCTACGAGCAGTACTTC | CASSFAGARSRYEQYF
TRBJ1-4 | TRBV10-3 | few | - | TGTGCCATCAGTGAGTCAACGGGCTGGGAAAAACTGTTTTTT | CAISESTGWEKLFF
TRBJ2-7 | TRBV19 | - | TRBD1 | TGTGCCAGTAAGGACGGGACAGGGTTATCCTACGAGCAGTACTTC | CASKDGTGLSYEQYF
TRBJ2-1 | TRBV18 | - | TRBD2 | TGTGCCAGCTCGCGGACTAGCGGGGGGCCCAATGAGCAGTTCTTC | CASSRTSGGPNEQFF
TRBJ2-7 | TRBV20-1 | - | - | TGCAGTGCTAGGGACGTTTTCCCCTACGAGCAGTACTTC | CSARDVFPYEQYF
TRBJ2-3 | TRBV6-1 | - | - | TGTGCCAGCAGTTACCCGGACGCCACAGATACGCAGTATTTT | CASSYPDATDTQYF
TRBJ1-1 | TRBV20-1 | many | - | TGCAGTGCTAGGGGAATCACTGAAGCTTTCTTT | CSARGITEAFF
TRBJ1-2 | TRBV6-1 | few | TRBD1 | TGTGCCAGCAGTGAAGTCTCGACAGGGGAGAGCGGCTACACCTTC | CASSEVSTGESGYTF
TRBJ1-1 | TRBV12-3/TRBV12-4 | many | - | TGTGCCAGCAGTTTACTGGGGCTGGTCACTGAAGCTTTCTTT | CASSLLGLVTEAFF
TRBJ2-7 | TRBV7-8 | many | TRBD1 | TGTGCCAGCAGATCCGGGACAGAGCTCTACGAGCAGTACTTC | CASRSGTELYEQYF
TRBJ1-2 | TRBV6-1 | many | - | TGTGCCAGCAGCAACGGTCACGGTAGTCAGGGATACGGCTACACCTTC | CASSNGHGSQGYGYTF
TRBJ2-5 | TRBV6-1 | many | - | TGTGCCAGCATCGGGCGGACCCAAGAGACCCAGTACTTC | CASIGRTQETQYF
TRBJ2-7 | TRBV27 | many | - | TGTGCCAGCAGTGCCCTATTGGTGGACGCCACCTACGAGCAGTACTTC | CASSALLVDATYEQYF
TRBJ2-3 | TRBV6-1 | few | - | TGTGCCAGCAGTGAAAAGACTCGGTGGGCAGTGCAGGAGATCACAGATACGCAGTATTTT | CASSEKTRWAVQEITDTQYF
TRBJ1-5 | TRBV12-3/TRBV12-4 | - | - | TGTGCCAGCAAGGTTGGGAAAAATCAGCCCCAGCATTTT | CASKVGKNQPQHF
TRBJ1-1 | TRBV10-2 | once | - | TGCGCCACCAAAGAGGGGGGCCGCACCACTGAAGCTTTCTTT | CATKEGGRTTEAFF
TRBJ1-4 | TRBV2 | - | - | TGTGCCTGCAGTGAAAGGCTGGTTGGTGAAAAACTGTTTTTT | CACSERLVGEKLFF
TRBJ2-7 | TRBV7-8 | - | - | TGTGCCAGCAGCCTTAGAGGGAGGACCTACGAGCAGTACTTC | CASSLRGRTYEQYF
TRBJ1-1 | TRBV25-1 | - | TRBD1 | TGTGCCAGCAGTGACCGAAGGGGGCCCGGGAACACTGAAGCTTTCTTT | CASSDRRGPGNTEAFF